The 19 T cell receptor beta chains listed next were all sequenced from one sample in a study of blood T cell repertoires in COVID-19 (dated by TCRdb to the early 2020s). The protocol used for the library was the immunoSEQ multiplex PCR assay. TCRdb's version of the immuneACCESS table is confined to in-frame rearrangements and falls short of the full clone set. An unresolved V gene accounts for under half of the shortfall where checked; the remainder is of unknown origin. This sample holds 84,000 or so clones; about 80% were observed only once. The ten largest clones take up 19% of the sample. The source material was peripheral blood. The receptors stem from a woman aged 80 or older with acute or convalescent COVID-19.

The chain uses TRBV6-5 and TRBJ2-7; TRBD2 matches at 10 bases. Germline assignment: CDR1 MNHEY and CDR2 SVGAGI. CDR3 length equals 14 residues. V lost 5 bases to trimming and J lost 0 bases; unmatched junction nucleotides: 1. The CDR3: CASSRTSGSYEQYF. CDR3 in DNA: TGTGCCAGCAGTAGGACTAGCGGCTCCTACGAGCAGTACTTC.

The gene calls are TRBV6-2 or TRBV6-3 and TRBJ2-1, with TRBD2 matching over 13 bases. The CDR3 length is 18 residues. V shed 2 bases and J 6 bases; nucleotides not matched to a gene: 10. CDR1 and CDR2 from the germline V gene are MNHEY and SVGEGT. CDR3 sequence reads: CASSYLTSGRAAGNEQFF. As DNA, the CDR3 is TGTGCCAGCAGTTACCTCACTAGCGGGAGGGCCGCAGGCAATGAGCAGTTCTTC.

V and J are TRBV7-9 and TRBJ2-4, with no clear D. CDR3 length: 17 amino acids. In germline, CDR1 is SEHNR, CDR2 FQNEAQ (reference sequence). Trimming removed 5 bases at V and 0 bases at J, with 17 bases between. This CDR3 is CASSTPPSKLAKNIQYF. The CDR3 DNA reads as TGTGCCAGCAGCACTCCACCCTCCAAACTAGCCAAAAACATTCAGTACTTC. The complete variable domain, with remaining parts taken from reference TRBV7-9 and TRBJ2-4, reads DTGVSQNPRHKITKRGQNVTFRCDPISEHNRLYWYRQTLGQGPEFLTYFQNEAQLEKSRLLSDRFSAERPKGSFSTLEIQRTEQGDSAMYLCASSTPPSKLAKNIQYFGAGTRLSVL.

The J gene is TRBJ1-2, the V gene TRBV4-1; 9 bases match TRBD1. Losses at the gene ends were 1 base for V and 5 bases for J; bases not matched to a gene: 8. The length of the CDR3 is 16 residues. The V gene's germline CDR1 is MGHRA and CDR2 YSYEKL. The CDR3 protein is CASSQGLQGALYGYTF. CDR3 DNA: TGCGCCAGCAGCCAAGGCCTACAGGGGGCTTTATATGGCTACACCTTC.

This clone was observed a handful of times. V usage is TRBV5-1 and J usage is TRBJ2-5; TRBD2 matches at 8 bases. The ends lost 2 bases at V and 1 base at J; junction bases unmatched: 4. The CDR3 is made up of 15 amino acids. Germline CDR1 and CDR2: SGHRS and YFSETQ. CDR3 sequence: CASSLAAGGQETQYF. In DNA, the CDR3 is TGCGCCAGCAGCTTAGCGGCGGGGGGCCAAGAGACCCAGTACTTC. Together with reference TRBV5-1 and TRBJ2-5, the CDR3 gives the full variable domain: KAGVTQTPRYLIKTRGQQVTLSCSPISGHRSVSWYQQTPGQGLQFLFEYFSETQRNKGNFPGRFSGRQFSNSRSEMNVSTLELGDSALYLCASSLAAGGQETQYFGPGTRLLVL.

V is TRBV5-5 and J is TRBJ2-1; tentative D call: TRBD2 (6 bases). Germline assignment: CDR1 SGHKS and CDR2 YYEKEE (reference sequence). The ends were cut back, 4 bases at V and 2 bases at J, with 13 bases in the middle. The CDR3 length is 15 residues. The CDR3 DNA reads as TGTGCCAGCAGCAGGGACTCCAATCCCTACAATGAGCAGTTCTTC. It codes for CASSRDSNPYNEQFF.

The chain is built from TRBV30 and TRBJ1-4; D call uncertain. V lost 0 bases, J lost 7 bases, and 9 bases lay in between. Per germline, CDR1 GTSNPN and CDR2 SVGIG (reference sequence). The CDR3 is 13 amino acids. As DNA, the CDR3 is TGTGCCTGGAGTGTGAGGCAAGGTGAAAAACTGTTTTTT. Its translation is CAWSVRQGEKLFF.

V is TRBV19 and J is TRBJ1-5; D may be TRBD1 (5 bases). This CDR3 is 19 amino acids long. Germline values: CDR1 LNHDA, CDR2 SQIVND (reference sequence). V lost 5 bases and J 4 bases, leaving 27 bases between the germline ends. This CDR3 is CASSPGPGRLGEGNQPQHF. Written as DNA, the CDR3 is TGTGCCAGTAGTCCAGGGCCGGGGAGGCTAGGAGAGGGGAATCAGCCCCAGCATTTT.

V gene TRBV30 combines with J gene TRBJ2-2; 9 nucleotides agree with TRBD2. The germline V gene encodes CDR1 GTSNPN and CDR2 SVGIG (reference sequence). V lost 0 bases and J lost 7; bases outside the gene matches: 12. CDR3 size: 17 residues. In DNA, the CDR3 is TGTGCCTGGAGTGTTTCCCTAGCGGGACTCAGAGGCGGGGAGCTGTTTTTT. Translation: CAWSVSLAGLRGGELFF.

The V gene is TRBV5-1, the J gene TRBJ1-1, with a weak D call TRBD1 (5 bases). CDR1 is SGHRS and CDR2 is YFSETQ in the germline V gene. This CDR3 has 14 residues. V lost 4 bases and J lost 4, with 14 bases in between. CDR3 amino acids: CASSPEGIATEAFF. Written as DNA, the CDR3 is TGCGCCAGCAGCCCGGAGGGGATAGCCACTGAAGCTTTCTTT.

The genes are TRBV27 and TRBJ2-1, with TRBD2 matching over 10 bases. Germline CDR1 MNHEY, CDR2 SMNVEV (reference sequence). The length of the CDR3 is 16 residues. The V gene end was trimmed by 4 bases and the J gene end by 6 bases; junction bases not matched to a gene: 9. CDR3 bases: TGTGCCAGCAGTTCCCAGCGGGAGGGAAAGGGCAATGAGCAGTTCTTC. It is translated as CASSSQREGKGNEQFF.

This chain links TRBV7-2 with TRBJ2-7, with D unclear. Trimming removed 0 bases from V and 4 bases from J, with 4 bases in between. The CDR3 runs to 12 residues. Germline CDR1 SGHTA, CDR2 FQGNSA. The DNA of the CDR3 is TGTGCCAGCAGCTTAGCATTATACGAGCAGTACTTC. Its translation is CASSLALYEQYF.

The chain has TRBV19 and TRBJ1-1, with 11 nucleotides matching TRBD1. Per the germline V gene, CDR1 is LNHDA and CDR2 is SQIVND (reference sequence). J was trimmed by 4 bases and V by 8 bases; bases with no gene match: 6. CDR3 length equals 14 residues. The CDR3 bases are TGTGCCAGTGGCCGGGACAGGGGGTTCACTGAAGCTTTCTTT. Amino acids: CASGRDRGFTEAFF.

The chain combines TRBV9 with TRBJ2-1; TRBD2 agrees at 11 bases. There are 17 residues in the CDR3. V lost 4 bases and J lost 9; bases outside the gene matches: 15. The germline CDR1 and CDR2 sequences are SGDLS and YYNGEE. The CDR3 DNA is TGTGCCAGCAGCAGAGAAATTAGCGGGGGGGCCCGTGGTGAGCAGTTCTTC. Its protein product is CASSREISGGARGEQFF.

The V call is TRBV10-3, the J call TRBJ1-5; tentative D call: TRBD1 (6 bases). The CDR3 runs to 14 residues. The germline V and J ends were trimmed by 3 bases and 5 bases, with 11 bases remaining between them. Germline values: CDR1 ENHRY, CDR2 SYGVKD. The CDR3 sequence: CAISETGSDQPQHF. CDR3 nucleotides: TGTGCCATCAGTGAAACAGGGTCTGATCAGCCCCAGCATTTT.

J is TRBJ2-1 and V is TRBV25-1, with 8 positions matching TRBD1. Germline assignment: CDR1 MGHDK and CDR2 SYGVNS. The CDR3 consists of 15 residues. J lost 9 bases, V lost 5 bases, and 12 bases had no gene match. The CDR3 loop reads CASSKTGVLGGEQFF. The CDR3 region has the DNA TGTGCCAGCAGTAAGACAGGGGTTTTGGGCGGTGAGCAGTTCTTC.

The rearrangement links TRBV3-1 (or the pseudogene TRBV3-2) to TRBJ1-1, with D unresolved. CDR1 and CDR2 (germline): LGHDT, YNNKEL (reference sequence). The CDR3 spans 16 residues. V lost 3 bases and J 4 bases, leaving 18 bases between the germline ends. The CDR3 spells CASSHLPGGSGTEAFF. CDR3 nucleotide sequence: TGTGCCAGCAGCCACCTCCCCGGTGGCTCGGGCACTGAAGCTTTCTTT.

This chain uses TRBV5-1 with TRBJ1-1, with D uncertain. The V gene lost 0 bases and the J gene lost 4 bases, with 10 bases spanning the gap. From germline, CDR1 is SGHRS and CDR2 YFSETQ. The CDR3 has 14 residues. This CDR3 is CASSLGGLGTEAFF. The CDR3 nucleotides read TGCGCCAGCAGCTTGGGAGGGTTGGGCACTGAAGCTTTCTTT.

This clone was seen once. The chain joins TRBV30 to TRBJ1-6, with D perhaps matching TRBD1 (5 bases). Trimming removed 1 base at V and 8 bases at J, with 9 bases between. The germline gives CDR1 GTSNPN, CDR2 SVGIG (reference sequence). The CDR3 has 13 amino acids. DNA for the CDR3: TGTGCCTGGAGTGCAGGGAGGGATTCACCCCTCCACTTT. This translates into CAWSAGRDSPLHF.